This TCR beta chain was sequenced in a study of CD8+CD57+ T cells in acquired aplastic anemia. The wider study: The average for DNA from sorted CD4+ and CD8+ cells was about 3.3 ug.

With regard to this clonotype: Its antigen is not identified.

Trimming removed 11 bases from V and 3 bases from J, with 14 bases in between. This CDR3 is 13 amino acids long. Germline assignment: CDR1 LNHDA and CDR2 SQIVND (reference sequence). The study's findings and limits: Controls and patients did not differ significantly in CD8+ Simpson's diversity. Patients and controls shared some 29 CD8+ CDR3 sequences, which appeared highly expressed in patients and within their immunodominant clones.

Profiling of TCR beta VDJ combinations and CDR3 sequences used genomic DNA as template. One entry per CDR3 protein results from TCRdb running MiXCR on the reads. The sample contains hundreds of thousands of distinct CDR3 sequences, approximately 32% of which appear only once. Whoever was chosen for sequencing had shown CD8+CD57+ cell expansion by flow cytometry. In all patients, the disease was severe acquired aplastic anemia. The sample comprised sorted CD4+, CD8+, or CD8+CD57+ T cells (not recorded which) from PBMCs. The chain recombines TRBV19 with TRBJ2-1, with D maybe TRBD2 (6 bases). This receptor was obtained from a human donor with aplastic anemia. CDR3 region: CAWSFSGYNEQFF. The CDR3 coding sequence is TGTGCCTGGAGCTTTAGCGGCTACAATGAGCAGTTCTTC.